The 28 T cell receptor beta chains below were found in one sample sequenced in a study of T cell responses to AZD1222 COVID-19 vaccine. Profiled with immunoSEQ multiplex PCR; TCRdb holds only in-frame clones, not every one. The profile shows some 120,000 clones, 88% of them singletons. The specimen comprised peripheral blood, sampled on day 0 of AZD1222 vaccination. All receptors derive from an adult in good health.

The rearrangement uses TRBV11-2 and TRBJ2-7; D remains ambiguous. The germline V gene encodes CDR1 SGHAT and CDR2 FQNNGV. The CDR3 totals 14 residues. Trimming removed 1 base from V and 0 bases from J, with 7 bases in between. CDR3 sequence (DNA): TGTGCCAGCAGCTTAGGCGTAGGCTCCTACGAGCAGTACTTC. It codes for CASSLGVGSYEQYF.

The chain has TRBV6-5 and TRBJ1-3; 8 bases line up with TRBD1. This CDR3 has 14 residues. Looked up from germline, CDR1 is MNHEY and CDR2 is SVGAGI. V trimming: 4 bases; J trimming: 2 bases; junction bases outside the gene matches: 1. The CDR3 region is CASSLDRAGNTIYF. CDR3 sequence (DNA): TGTGCCAGCAGTTTGGACAGGGCTGGAAACACCATATATTTT.

The rearrangement links TRBV6-5 to TRBJ1-2; D gene uncertain. The length of the CDR3 is 13 residues. CDR1 is MNHEY and CDR2 is SVGAGI in the germline V gene. Trimming took 3 bases from V and 6 from J, leaving 11 bases between them. CDR3 region: CASSYKRENGYTF. The CDR3, as DNA: TGTGCCAGCAGTTATAAGAGGGAGAATGGCTACACCTTC.

This chain joins TRBV10-3 and TRBJ1-1; D might be TRBD1 (5 bases). The CDR3 runs to 15 residues. Germline V gene data show CDR1 as ENHRY and CDR2 as SYGVKD. Trimming shortened V by 8 bases and J by 5 bases, and 21 bases separated the two germline ends. In nucleotides, the CDR3 is TGTGCCATCCTGCCCGAGTGGGGGAGTGGAACTGAAGCTTTCTTT. This sequence encodes CAILPEWGSGTEAFF.

The chain links TRBV6-2 or TRBV6-3 to TRBJ2-7; no firm D call. The CDR3 extends over 14 amino acids. Germline assignment: CDR1 MNHEY and CDR2 SVGEGT. Trimming stripped 0 bases from V and 6 bases from J, with 12 bases between. The CDR3 loop is CASSYSIPGREQYF. The CDR3 DNA is TGTGCCAGCAGTTACTCGATTCCCGGGCGCGAGCAGTACTTC.

The chain is built from TRBV19 and TRBJ2-3; no firm D call. Germline lookup yields CDR1 LNHDA and CDR2 SQIVND (reference sequence). The length of the CDR3 is 13 residues. V lost 4 bases and J lost 0, with 5 bases in between. The CDR3 DNA reads TGTGCCAGTAGTACGTGGAGCACAGATACGCAGTATTTT. Translation gives CASSTWSTDTQYF.

The CDR3 coding sequence is TGCGCCAGCAGCCAATACAATATAGGGGGCTCCGGGGAGCTGTTTTTT. Its protein product is CASSQYNIGGSGELFF. The chain employs TRBV4-3 and TRBJ2-2; 7 bases fit TRBD1. With 2 bases clipped from V and 6 bases from J, the junction kept 9 bases outside the gene matches. The V gene's germline CDR1 is LGHNA and CDR2 YSLEER. The CDR3 covers 16 residues.

The chain uses TRBV6-2 or TRBV6-3 and TRBJ2-3, with 9 bases aligning to TRBD2. The CDR3 runs 15 residues. The junction had 5 bases not matched to a gene; V was cut back by 5 bases and J by 2 bases. In germline, CDR1 is MNHEY, CDR2 SVGEGT. In nucleotides, the CDR3 is TGTGCCAGCAGTCCACTAGCGGGTGACACAGATACGCAGTATTTT. Translated, it gives CASSPLAGDTDTQYF.

The chain employs TRBV28 and TRBJ1-3; 7 nucleotides line up with TRBD1. This CDR3 has 14 residues. Looked up from germline, CDR1 is MDHEN and CDR2 is SYDVKM. V trimming: 3 bases; J trimming: 8 bases; junction bases outside the gene matches: 7. This CDR3 is CASSFATGMYTIYF. CDR3 bases: TGTGCCAGCAGTTTTGCGACAGGGATGTACACCATATATTTT.

The V gene is TRBV18, the J gene TRBJ2-3; 7 bases line up with TRBD2. After removal of 0 bases from V and 2 bases from J, the junction contained 11 bases not matched to a gene. In germline, CDR1 is KGHSH, CDR2 LQKENI. The CDR3 contains 18 residues. CDR3 amino acids: CASSPPGETSLTTDTQYF. The CDR3 DNA sequence: TGTGCCAGCTCACCACCGGGGGAGACTAGCCTCACCACAGATACGCAGTATTTT.

J is TRBJ2-5 and V is TRBV5-4, with 7 bases lining up with TRBD1. After removal of 3 bases from V and 5 bases from J, the junction contained 7 bases not matched to a gene. The CDR3 contains 14 residues. CDR1 is SGHNT, CDR2 YYREEE, per germline (reference sequence). CDR3 bases: TGTGCCAGCAGCTATAGGGGGCTATGGGAGACCCAGTACTTC. It yields the protein CASSYRGLWETQYF.

The rearrangement links TRBV4-3 to TRBJ1-1, with 7 bases lining up with TRBD1. The CDR3 loop spans 15 amino acids. Germline V gene data show CDR1 as LGHNA and CDR2 as YSLEER. Germline trimming cut 1 base from V and 4 bases from J; bases unmatched to any gene: 6. The CDR3 here is CASSQGHSGGTEAFF. The CDR3, as DNA: TGCGCCAGCAGCCAAGGTCATTCAGGGGGCACTGAAGCTTTCTTT.

The chain couples TRBV7-9 to TRBJ2-5, with TRBD1 matching over 8 bases. The CDR3 sequence is 16 residues long. Trimming took 5 bases from V and 4 from J; bases not matched to a gene: 12. The V gene's germline CDR1 is SEHNR and CDR2 FQNEAQ (reference sequence). The DNA of the CDR3 is TGTGCCAGCAGCCCTACCGTCGGACAGGGCCTAGAGACCCAGTACTTC. Its protein product is CASSPTVGQGLETQYF.

This rearrangement joins TRBV7-2 to TRBJ2-5; no clear D gene. Trimming took off 3 bases at V and 1 base at J, with 3 bases between the two ends. Germline V gene data show CDR1 as SGHTA and CDR2 as FQGNSA. CDR3 size: 12 residues. This CDR3 reads CASSFPQETQYF. The CDR3 DNA sequence: TGTGCCAGCAGCTTTCCCCAAGAGACCCAGTACTTC.

This clone came up once. The chain uses TRBV5-1 and TRBJ1-1, with D possibly matching TRBD1 (5 bases). Germline loops: CDR1 SGHRS, CDR2 YFSETQ. V dropped 4 bases and J dropped 6 bases, with 13 bases sitting between them. The CDR3 totals 13 residues. CDR3 sequence (DNA): TGCGCCAGCAGCCATGGGGCCCCGGCTGAAGCTTTCTTT. This translates into CASSHGAPAEAFF. Looking up the rest from reference TRBV5-1 and TRBJ1-1 gives the full variable domain: KAGVTQTPRYLIKTRGQQVTLSCSPISGHRSVSWYQQTPGQGLQFLFEYFSETQRNKGNFPGRFSGRQFSNSRSEMNVSTLELGDSALYLCASSHGAPAEAFFGQGTRLTVV.

In the case of this clone: At the DNA level, this CDR3 is encoded by other sequences in the same sample as well. This chain uses TRBV5-1 with TRBJ2-6, with D unresolved. Germline CDR1 SGHRS, CDR2 YFSETQ. Trimming left V 2 bases short and J 0 bases short, with 6 bases between. The CDR3 has 15 residues. CDR3 residues: CASSLVPSGANVLTF. The CDR3 DNA reads as TGCGCCAGCAGCTTAGTCCCCTCTGGGGCCAACGTCCTGACTTTC.

The chain employs TRBV19 and TRBJ2-4, with a tentative D call TRBD2 (6 bases). Germline CDR1 is LNHDA and CDR2 is SQIVND (reference sequence). The V end lost 9 bases, the J end lost 8 bases, and 26 bases lay between the germline ends. The CDR3 spans 16 residues. This CDR3 reads CASEYPLPGVSHIQYF. The CDR3, as DNA: TGTGCCAGCGAATACCCCCTTCCGGGGGTATCGCACATTCAGTACTTC.

This clone was counted once. This chain links TRBV6-2 or TRBV6-3 with TRBJ1-5; 7 bases fit TRBD1. Germline values: CDR1 MNHEY, CDR2 SVGEGT. This CDR3 comprises 14 residues. J was trimmed by 7 bases and V by 5 bases; bases with no gene match: 8. This CDR3 is CASSTQGTGQPQHF. The CDR3 nucleotides are TGTGCCAGCAGTACACAGGGGACGGGGCAGCCCCAGCATTTT.

The rearrangement links TRBV28 to TRBJ1-1; TRBD1 agrees at 8 bases. Per germline, CDR1 MDHEN and CDR2 SYDVKM. The trim removed 5 bases at V and 6 bases at J, leaving 14 bases unmatched. The CDR3 is 16 residues long. The CDR3 loop is CASSQPFGGQDSEAFF. CDR3 sequence (DNA): TGTGCCAGCAGTCAGCCCTTTGGGGGACAGGATTCTGAAGCTTTCTTT.

This clone was seen once. This chain connects TRBV15 to TRBJ2-1; TRBD1 might be the D (6 bases). The CDR3 is 14 residues long. CDR1 and CDR2 from the germline V gene are LNHNV and YYDKDF (reference sequence). The ends were cut back, 6 bases at V and 9 bases at J, with 18 bases in the middle. This chain's CDR3 is CATRHFSGGPEQFF. Written as DNA, the CDR3 is TGTGCCACCAGACATTTTTCTGGGGGCCCTGAGCAGTTCTTC.

The J gene is TRBJ1-2, the V gene TRBV6-5; D might be TRBD1 (5 bases). CDR1 and CDR2 (germline): MNHEY, SVGAGI. CDR3 length equals 15 residues. V lost 6 bases to trimming and J lost 7 bases, with 21 bases between them. CDR3 protein: CASSFGQPLFSGYTF. CDR3 DNA sequence: TGTGCCAGCAGCTTCGGACAACCGCTATTCTCTGGCTACACCTTC.

The chain has TRBV16 and TRBJ1-1; D is undetermined. In germline, CDR1 is KGHSY, CDR2 FQNENV. The V end lost 4 bases, the J end lost 4 bases, and 10 bases lay between the germline ends. The CDR3 length is 13 residues. The CDR3 spells CASSPGLRTEAFF. Written as DNA, the CDR3 is TGTGCCAGCAGCCCCGGTTTGCGCACTGAAGCTTTCTTT.

The V gene is TRBV7-2, the J gene TRBJ1-5; D remains unclear. CDR1 and CDR2 from the germline V gene are SGHTA and FQGNSA. V lost 5 bases, J lost 2 bases, and 7 bases lay in between. The CDR3 covers 13 residues. The CDR3 nucleotides read TGTGCCAGCAGCCCCCAGGGCAATCAGCCCCAGCATTTT. It yields the protein CASSPQGNQPQHF. Full variable domain (rest looked up from reference TRBV7-2 and TRBJ1-5): GAGVSQSPSNKVTEKGKDVELRCDPISGHTALYWYRQSLGQGLEFLIYFQGNSAPDKSGLPSDRFSAERTGGSVSTLTIQRTQQEDSAVYLCASSPQGNQPQHFGDGTRLSIL.

V and J are TRBV6-5 and TRBJ2-3, with D hard to call. V was trimmed by 9 bases and J by 0 bases, leaving 10 bases between them. The CDR3 sequence is 13 residues long. Germline V gene lookup returns CDR1 MNHEY and CDR2 SVGAGI. CDR3: CASASGSTDTQYF. The CDR3, as DNA: TGTGCCAGTGCGAGTGGCAGCACAGATACGCAGTATTTT.

The CDR3 sequence is CSVERDSNTGELFF. CDR3 nucleotide sequence: TGCAGCGTTGAACGGGACAGCAACACCGGGGAGCTGTTTTTT. This chain uses TRBV29-1 with TRBJ2-2; TRBD1 matches 7 bases. V was pared by 2 bases and J by 2 bases, with 2 bases of the junction left unmatched. This CDR3 is built from 14 residues. CDR1 and CDR2 from the germline V gene are SQVTM and ANQGSEA.

The V and J genes are TRBV18 and TRBJ2-1, with 14 positions matching TRBD2. The CDR3 loop spans 16 amino acids. Germline V gene lookup returns CDR1 KGHSH and CDR2 LQKENI. V shed 3 bases, J shed 4 bases, and the junction held 2 bases outside the gene matches. CDR3 DNA: TGTGCCAGCTCACCCGGGACTAGCGGGAGATACAATGAGCAGTTCTTC. Its protein product is CASSPGTSGRYNEQFF. Supplemented by reference TRBV18 and TRBJ2-1, the full variable domain reads NAGVMQNPRHLVRRRGQEARLRCSPMKGHSHVYWYRQLPEEGLKFMVYLQKENIIDESGMPKERFSAEFPKEGPSILRIQQVVRGDSAAYFCASSPGTSGRYNEQFFGPGTRLTVL.

The chain carries TRBV12-3 or TRBV12-4 and TRBJ2-1; D is unclear. With 8 bases removed from V and 5 bases from J, the gap between germline ends came to 7 bases. The CDR3 loop spans 11 amino acids. CDR3 sequence (DNA): TGTGCCAGCCTCCTTGACAATGAGCAGTTCTTC. Translating gives CASLLDNEQFF.

This chain uses TRBV14 with TRBJ2-1; 10 nucleotides line up with TRBD2. CDR1 and CDR2 from the germline V gene are SGHDN and FVKESK. V dropped 0 bases and J dropped 2; count of bases not matched to a gene: 4. The CDR3 spans 17 residues. The CDR3 spells CASSQDTSGNPYNEQFF. In nucleotides, the CDR3 is TGTGCCAGCAGCCAAGATACTAGCGGGAACCCCTACAATGAGCAGTTCTTC.